This TCR beta chain was documented in a study of T cells in Graves' hyperthyroidism and ophthalmopathy. Uncontrolled infection, other autoimmune disease, pregnancy or lactation disqualified patients from enrolment. CDR3 length: 14 amino acids. Amplification of TCR beta CDR3 regions used RNA as the template. With the HTBI primer set, the TCR CDR3 went through a first round of RT-PCR. TCRdb independently ran MiXCR on the multiplex PCR reads; one entry per CDR3 protein. Among under 650,000 distinct CDR3 sequences listed, about a sixth were seen once. This clonotype was counted between two and nine times. Germline is not matched at one junction end, which may reflect a read error.

The source of this sequence is a woman aged 25 to 39 with Graves' hyperthyroidism. The chain couples TRBV12-3 or TRBV12-4 to TRBJ2-1; D is perhaps TRBD2 (6 bases). The sequencing input was blood. The CDR3 sequence is CANSFGGDYNEQFF. The CDR3 nucleotides read TGTGCCAACAGTTTCGGGGGAGACTACAATGAGCAGTTCTTC.